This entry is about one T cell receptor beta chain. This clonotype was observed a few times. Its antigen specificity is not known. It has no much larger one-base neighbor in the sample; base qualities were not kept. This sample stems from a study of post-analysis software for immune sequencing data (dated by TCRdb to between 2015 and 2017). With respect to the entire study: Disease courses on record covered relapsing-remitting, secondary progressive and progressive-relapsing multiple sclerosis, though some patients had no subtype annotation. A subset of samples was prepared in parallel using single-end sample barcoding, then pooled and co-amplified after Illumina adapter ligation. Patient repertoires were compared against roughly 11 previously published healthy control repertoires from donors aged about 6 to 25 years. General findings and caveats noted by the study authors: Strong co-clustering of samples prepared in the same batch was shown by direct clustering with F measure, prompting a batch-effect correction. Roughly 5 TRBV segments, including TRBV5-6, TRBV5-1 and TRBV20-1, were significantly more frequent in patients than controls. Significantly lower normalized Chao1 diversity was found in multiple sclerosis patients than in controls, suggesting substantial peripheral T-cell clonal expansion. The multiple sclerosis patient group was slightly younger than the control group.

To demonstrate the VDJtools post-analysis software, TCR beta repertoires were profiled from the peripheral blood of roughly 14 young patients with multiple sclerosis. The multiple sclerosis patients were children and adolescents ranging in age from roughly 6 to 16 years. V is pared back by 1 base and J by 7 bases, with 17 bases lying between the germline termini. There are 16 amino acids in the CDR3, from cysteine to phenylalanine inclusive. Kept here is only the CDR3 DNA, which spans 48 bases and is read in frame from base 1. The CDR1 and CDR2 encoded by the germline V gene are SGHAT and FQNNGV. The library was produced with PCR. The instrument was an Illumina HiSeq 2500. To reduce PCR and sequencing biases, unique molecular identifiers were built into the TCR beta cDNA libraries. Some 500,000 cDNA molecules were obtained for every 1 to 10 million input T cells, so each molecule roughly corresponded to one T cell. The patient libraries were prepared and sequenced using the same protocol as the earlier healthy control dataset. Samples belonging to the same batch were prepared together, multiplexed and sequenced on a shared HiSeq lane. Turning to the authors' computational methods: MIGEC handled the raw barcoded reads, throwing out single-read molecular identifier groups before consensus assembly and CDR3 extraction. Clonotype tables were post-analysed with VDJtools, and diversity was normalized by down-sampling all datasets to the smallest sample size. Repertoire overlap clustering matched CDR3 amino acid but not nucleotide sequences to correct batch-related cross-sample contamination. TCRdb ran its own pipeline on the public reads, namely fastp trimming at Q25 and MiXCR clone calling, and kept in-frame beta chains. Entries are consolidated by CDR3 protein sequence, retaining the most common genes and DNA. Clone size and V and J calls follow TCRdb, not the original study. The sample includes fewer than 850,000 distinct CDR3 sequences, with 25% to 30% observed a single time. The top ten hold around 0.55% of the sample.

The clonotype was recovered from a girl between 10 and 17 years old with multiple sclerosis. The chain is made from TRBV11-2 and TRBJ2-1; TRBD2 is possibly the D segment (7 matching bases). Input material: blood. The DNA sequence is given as TGTGCCAGCAGCTTAGGGGGGGGGACAACTGGAAATGAGCAGTTCTTC. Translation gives CASSLGGGTTGNEQFF.